This TCR beta chain originates from a study of blood T cell repertoires in COVID-19. Study-level information: Samples representing acute and convalescent COVID-19 were sourced from the United States, Italy and Spain. In each case, the material was cDNA or gDNA derived from T cells, B-cell-depleted T cells, or PBMCs.

As handled by the study authors: Amplification of reference gene primers was used by the study to estimate nucleated cell counts. Data came from immunoSEQ multiplex PCR; TCRdb stores just in-frame clones and leaves some out. For V, J and clone size, that table is used; D and trimming come from the DNA. Among roughly 380,000 clones listed, roughly 85% were seen once. V dropped 2 bases and J dropped 6 bases, with 19 bases sitting between them. CDR3 length: 16 amino acids. The germline V gene has CDR1 SNHLY and CDR2 FYNNEI. This chain connects TRBV2 to TRBJ1-2; tentatively, D is TRBD1 (6 bases). The receptor's source is a young woman with acute or convalescent COVID-19. Specimen: peripheral blood. CDR3 sequence reads: CASSEISPAGAHGYTF. The DNA for the CDR3 is TGTGCCAGCAGTGAAATTTCGCCGGCAGGGGCCCATGGCTACACCTTC.